The rows below give T cell receptor beta chains drawn from one sample of a study of regulatory T cells in long-lasting Graves disease. One entry per CDR3 protein, called by TCRdb with MiXCR from the multiplex PCR reads. In the table there are about 400,000 distinct CDR3 sequences, around 16% of which are singletons. Sequencing was performed on peripheral blood mononuclear cells (PBMCs), taken at new diagnosis, from a patient treated with antithyroid drugs. These receptor sequences come from a female donor with Graves disease. Each CDR3 is given with its conserved first and last residue. Fields, in order: V gene, D gene, J gene, clone size, CDR3 protein, CDR3 DNA. D genes are given only for firm matches. Clone size is stated in some rows and not others, as once, few, many or a class when expanded.

V: TRBV7-2; D: .; J: TRBJ1-5; size: many; CDR3: CASSLQGTSNQPQHF; DNA: TGTGCCAGCAGCTTACAGGGTACTAGCAATCAGCCCCAGCATTTT
V: TRBV5-1; D: TRBD1; J: TRBJ1-1; size: many; CDR3: CASSFGQGWSLEAFF; DNA: TGCGCCAGCAGCTTCGGACAGGGCTGGTCACTTGAAGCTTTCTTT
V: TRBV20-1; D: .; J: TRBJ1-5; size: .; CDR3: CSAKEWGRESQPQHF; DNA: TGCAGTGCTAAGGAATGGGGCAGGGAAAGTCAGCCCCAGCATTTT
V: TRBV27; D: .; J: TRBJ2-7; size: many; CDR3: CASSYRSGEQYF; DNA: TGTGCCAGCAGCTACCGATCGGGGGAGCAGTACTTC
V: TRBV4-3; D: .; J: TRBJ2-5; size: .; CDR3: CASSQDVLVGGGKTQYF; DNA: TGCGCCAGCAGCCAAGATGTTTTAGTGGGTGGCGGAAAGACCCAGTACTTC
V: TRBV6-1; D: .; J: TRBJ2-2; size: few; CDR3: CASRNPPDRNTGELFF; DNA: TGTGCCAGCAGGAACCCCCCGGACAGGAACACCGGGGAGCTGTTTTTT
V: TRBV6-1; D: .; J: TRBJ1-5; size: many; CDR3: CASRLLRDTKLYQPQHF; DNA: TGTGCCAGCAGGCTCCTCCGGGACACTAAGCTGTATCAGCCCCAGCATTTT
V: TRBV20-1; D: TRBD2; J: TRBJ2-5; size: many; CDR3: CSATGLAGGIAQETQYF; DNA: TGCAGTGCTACGGGACTAGCGGGGGGGATTGCCCAAGAGACCCAGTACTTC
V: TRBV4-2; D: .; J: TRBJ2-1; size: .; CDR3: CASSQAGNEQFF; DNA: TGTGCCAGCAGCCAAGCGGGAAATGAGCAGTTCTTC
V: TRBV4-1; D: .; J: TRBJ1-5; size: once; CDR3: CASSRAEGSSQPQHF; DNA: TGCGCCAGCAGCCGCGCGGAGGGGTCTAGTCAGCCCCAGCATTTT
V: TRBV7-9; D: .; J: TRBJ1-3; size: .; CDR3: CASSPGTGAAGNTIYF; DNA: TGTGCCAGCAGCCCCGGGACCGGCGCCGCCGGAAACACCATATATTTT
V: TRBV14; D: .; J: TRBJ2-3; size: many; CDR3: CASSPHRGTDTQYF; DNA: TGTGCCAGCAGCCCGCACCGGGGAACAGATACGCAGTATTTT
V: TRBV5-1; D: TRBD1; J: TRBJ2-2; size: many; CDR3: CASKLQGDTGELFF; DNA: TGCGCCAGCAAGTTACAGGGGGACACCGGGGAGCTGTTTTTT
V: TRBV2; D: .; J: TRBJ1-1; size: .; CDR3: CASSFTGMNTEAFF; DNA: TGTGCCAGCAGTTTCACCGGGATGAACACTGAAGCTTTCTTT
V: TRBV11-1; D: .; J: TRBJ2-1; size: many; CDR3: CASSPTTGTTYNEQFF; DNA: TGTGCCAGCAGCCCGACTACTGGCACTACCTACAATGAGCAGTTCTTC
V: TRBV20-1; D: TRBD2; J: TRBJ2-7; size: few; CDR3: CSARDREAGAVYEQYF; DNA: TGCAGTGCTAGAGATAGGGAGGCGGGAGCGGTCTACGAGCAGTACTTC
V: TRBV20-1; D: TRBD1; J: TRBJ1-1; size: many; CDR3: CSARDRERGAFF; DNA: TGCAGTGCCAGGGACAGGGAACGGGGGGCTTTCTTT
V: TRBV20-1; D: .; J: TRBJ2-7; size: many; CDR3: CSARDRGVSSYEQYF; DNA: TGCAGTGCTAGAGATCGCGGGGTAAGCTCCTACGAGCAGTACTTC
V: TRBV5-1; D: .; J: TRBJ1-2; size: .; CDR3: CASSLTGGRTGAYGYTF; DNA: TGCGCCAGCAGCTTGACCGGTGGAAGGACGGGGGCATATGGCTACACCTTC
V: TRBV6-9; D: .; J: TRBJ1-1; size: many; CDR3: CASSYSSGGYTEAFF; DNA: TGTGCCAGCAGTTACTCTTCGGGAGGGTACACTGAAGCTTTCTTT
V: TRBV28; D: TRBD2; J: TRBJ2-7; size: many; CDR3: CASSGPRTSGSYEQYF; DNA: TGTGCCAGCAGTGGGCCCCGGACTAGCGGCTCCTACGAGCAGTACTTC
V: TRBV27; D: .; J: TRBJ1-5; size: few; CDR3: CASSWGKMQPQHF; DNA: TGTGCCAGCAGTTGGGGGAAGATGCAGCCCCAGCATTTT
V: TRBV7-2; D: TRBD1; J: TRBJ2-1; size: few; CDR3: CASSIQGASNEQFF; DNA: TGTGCCAGCAGCATTCAGGGGGCTAGCAATGAGCAGTTCTTC
V: TRBV18; D: .; J: TRBJ1-6; size: .; CDR3: CASSPEGGNSPLHF; DNA: TGTGCCAGCTCACCCGAGGGGGGTAATTCACCCCTCCACTTT
V: TRBV3-1; D: .; J: TRBJ2-3; size: few; CDR3: CASSQRRARGPYTDTQYF; DNA: TGTGCCAGCAGCCAACGTCGGGCGCGGGGGCCCTACACAGATACGCAGTATTTT
V: TRBV7-6; D: TRBD2; J: TRBJ2-3; size: many; CDR3: CASSLARRGGVTDTQYF; DNA: TGTGCCAGCAGCTTAGCGAGGCGGGGGGGAGTCACAGATACGCAGTATTTT
V: TRBV20-1; D: TRBD1; J: TRBJ2-3; size: many; CDR3: CSARVEDREVLFGTQYF; DNA: TGCAGTGCCCGAGTGGAGGACAGGGAAGTACTCTTTGGTACGCAGTATTTT
V: TRBV20-1; D: .; J: TRBJ2-7; size: .; CDR3: CSAKTGSYEQYF; DNA: TGCAGTGCTAAGACAGGTTCCTACGAGCAGTACTTC
V: TRBV5-6; D: .; J: TRBJ1-1; size: many; CDR3: CASSLGWVSNTEAFF; DNA: TGTGCCAGCAGCTTGGGCTGGGTCTCGAACACTGAAGCTTTCTTT
V: TRBV2; D: .; J: TRBJ2-1; size: .; CDR3: CASSVGAQQFF; DNA: TGTGCCAGCAGTGTGGGGGCACAGCAGTTCTTC
V: TRBV28; D: .; J: TRBJ1-1; size: many; CDR3: CASTGLNTEAFF; DNA: TGTGCCAGCACTGGACTGAACACTGAAGCTTTCTTT
V: TRBV6-1; D: .; J: TRBJ2-7; size: many; CDR3: CASTNIVTAFYEQYF; DNA: TGTGCCAGCACCAACATCGTGACAGCCTTTTACGAGCAGTACTTC
V: TRBV30; D: .; J: TRBJ1-2; size: many; CDR3: CAWSVQGVGYTF; DNA: TGTGCCTGGAGTGTACAGGGTGTAGGCTACACCTTC
V: TRBV3-1; D: TRBD2; J: TRBJ2-4; size: few; CDR3: CASSPTSGGMRNIQYF; DNA: TGTGCCAGCAGCCCGACTAGCGGGGGGATGAGGAACATTCAGTACTTC
V: TRBV10-3; D: TRBD1; J: TRBJ2-2; size: .; CDR3: CAIREGTGATGELFF; DNA: TGTGCCATCAGAGAAGGGACAGGGGCCACCGGGGAGCTGTTTTTT
V: TRBV10-2; D: TRBD1; J: TRBJ2-1; size: .; CDR3: CASRARDRYYNEQFF; DNA: TGCGCCAGCAGGGCCCGGGACAGATACTACAATGAGCAGTTCTTC
V: TRBV29-1; D: TRBD1; J: TRBJ2-7; size: many; CDR3: CSAIGQVSYEQYF; DNA: TGCAGCGCCATAGGACAGGTCTCCTACGAGCAGTACTTC
V: TRBV7-9; D: .; J: TRBJ2-7; size: many; CDR3: CASSFTGSYEQYF; DNA: TGTGCCAGCAGCTTCACGGGCTCCTACGAGCAGTACTTC
V: TRBV28; D: TRBD1; J: TRBJ2-7; size: many; CDR3: CASSFDRGYEQYF; DNA: TGTGCCAGCAGTTTCGACAGGGGGTACGAGCAGTACTTC
V: TRBV10-3; D: .; J: TRBJ1-2; size: many; CDR3: CAISGGRGKHYGYTF; DNA: TGTGCCATCAGTGGGGGCAGGGGAAAGCACTATGGCTACACCTTC
V: TRBV12-3/TRBV12-4; D: .; J: TRBJ2-3; size: many; CDR3: CASNIGTQTDTQYF; DNA: TGTGCCAGCAACATCGGGACTCAGACAGATACGCAGTATTTT